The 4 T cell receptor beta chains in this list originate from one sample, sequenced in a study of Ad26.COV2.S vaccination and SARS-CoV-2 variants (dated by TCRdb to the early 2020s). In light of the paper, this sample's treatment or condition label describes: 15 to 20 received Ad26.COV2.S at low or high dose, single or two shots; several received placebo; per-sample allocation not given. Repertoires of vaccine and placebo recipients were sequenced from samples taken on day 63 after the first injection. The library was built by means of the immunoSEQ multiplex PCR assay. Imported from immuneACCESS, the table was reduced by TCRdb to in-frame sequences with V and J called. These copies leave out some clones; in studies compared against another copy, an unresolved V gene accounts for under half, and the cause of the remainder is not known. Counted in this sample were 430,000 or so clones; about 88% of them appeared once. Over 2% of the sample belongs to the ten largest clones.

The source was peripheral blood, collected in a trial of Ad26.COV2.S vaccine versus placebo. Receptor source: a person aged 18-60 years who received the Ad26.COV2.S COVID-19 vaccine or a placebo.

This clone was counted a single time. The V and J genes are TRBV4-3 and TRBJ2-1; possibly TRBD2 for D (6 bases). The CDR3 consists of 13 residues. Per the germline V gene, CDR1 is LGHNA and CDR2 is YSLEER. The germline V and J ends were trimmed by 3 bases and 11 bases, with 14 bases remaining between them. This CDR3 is CASSHRTGTQQFF. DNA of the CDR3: TGCGCCAGCAGCCACCGAACCGGGACTCAGCAGTTCTTC.

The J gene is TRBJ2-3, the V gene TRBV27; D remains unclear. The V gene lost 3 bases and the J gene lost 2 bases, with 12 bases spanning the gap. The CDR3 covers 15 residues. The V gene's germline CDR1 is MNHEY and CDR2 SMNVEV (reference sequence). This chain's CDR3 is CASSFRLLTTDTQYF. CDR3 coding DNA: TGTGCCAGCAGTTTCAGGTTGCTAACCACAGATACGCAGTATTTT.

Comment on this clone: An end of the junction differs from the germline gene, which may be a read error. The CDR3 nucleotides read TGTGCCAGCAGTGCACTAGCGGGGGGCGACCCCCCTGTCTTC. Translation: CASSALAGGDPPVF. The chain carries TRBV2 and TRBJ2-1; 12 bases line up with TRBD2. This CDR3 has 14 amino acids. Germline V gives CDR1 SNHLY, CDR2 FYNNEI.

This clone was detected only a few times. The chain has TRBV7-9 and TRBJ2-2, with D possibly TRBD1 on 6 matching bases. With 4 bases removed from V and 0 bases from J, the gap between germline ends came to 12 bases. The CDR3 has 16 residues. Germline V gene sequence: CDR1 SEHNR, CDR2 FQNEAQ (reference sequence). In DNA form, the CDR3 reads TGTGCCAGCAGCTCGACGGACAGTCCGAACACCGGGGAGCTGTTTTTT. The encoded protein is CASSSTDSPNTGELFF.